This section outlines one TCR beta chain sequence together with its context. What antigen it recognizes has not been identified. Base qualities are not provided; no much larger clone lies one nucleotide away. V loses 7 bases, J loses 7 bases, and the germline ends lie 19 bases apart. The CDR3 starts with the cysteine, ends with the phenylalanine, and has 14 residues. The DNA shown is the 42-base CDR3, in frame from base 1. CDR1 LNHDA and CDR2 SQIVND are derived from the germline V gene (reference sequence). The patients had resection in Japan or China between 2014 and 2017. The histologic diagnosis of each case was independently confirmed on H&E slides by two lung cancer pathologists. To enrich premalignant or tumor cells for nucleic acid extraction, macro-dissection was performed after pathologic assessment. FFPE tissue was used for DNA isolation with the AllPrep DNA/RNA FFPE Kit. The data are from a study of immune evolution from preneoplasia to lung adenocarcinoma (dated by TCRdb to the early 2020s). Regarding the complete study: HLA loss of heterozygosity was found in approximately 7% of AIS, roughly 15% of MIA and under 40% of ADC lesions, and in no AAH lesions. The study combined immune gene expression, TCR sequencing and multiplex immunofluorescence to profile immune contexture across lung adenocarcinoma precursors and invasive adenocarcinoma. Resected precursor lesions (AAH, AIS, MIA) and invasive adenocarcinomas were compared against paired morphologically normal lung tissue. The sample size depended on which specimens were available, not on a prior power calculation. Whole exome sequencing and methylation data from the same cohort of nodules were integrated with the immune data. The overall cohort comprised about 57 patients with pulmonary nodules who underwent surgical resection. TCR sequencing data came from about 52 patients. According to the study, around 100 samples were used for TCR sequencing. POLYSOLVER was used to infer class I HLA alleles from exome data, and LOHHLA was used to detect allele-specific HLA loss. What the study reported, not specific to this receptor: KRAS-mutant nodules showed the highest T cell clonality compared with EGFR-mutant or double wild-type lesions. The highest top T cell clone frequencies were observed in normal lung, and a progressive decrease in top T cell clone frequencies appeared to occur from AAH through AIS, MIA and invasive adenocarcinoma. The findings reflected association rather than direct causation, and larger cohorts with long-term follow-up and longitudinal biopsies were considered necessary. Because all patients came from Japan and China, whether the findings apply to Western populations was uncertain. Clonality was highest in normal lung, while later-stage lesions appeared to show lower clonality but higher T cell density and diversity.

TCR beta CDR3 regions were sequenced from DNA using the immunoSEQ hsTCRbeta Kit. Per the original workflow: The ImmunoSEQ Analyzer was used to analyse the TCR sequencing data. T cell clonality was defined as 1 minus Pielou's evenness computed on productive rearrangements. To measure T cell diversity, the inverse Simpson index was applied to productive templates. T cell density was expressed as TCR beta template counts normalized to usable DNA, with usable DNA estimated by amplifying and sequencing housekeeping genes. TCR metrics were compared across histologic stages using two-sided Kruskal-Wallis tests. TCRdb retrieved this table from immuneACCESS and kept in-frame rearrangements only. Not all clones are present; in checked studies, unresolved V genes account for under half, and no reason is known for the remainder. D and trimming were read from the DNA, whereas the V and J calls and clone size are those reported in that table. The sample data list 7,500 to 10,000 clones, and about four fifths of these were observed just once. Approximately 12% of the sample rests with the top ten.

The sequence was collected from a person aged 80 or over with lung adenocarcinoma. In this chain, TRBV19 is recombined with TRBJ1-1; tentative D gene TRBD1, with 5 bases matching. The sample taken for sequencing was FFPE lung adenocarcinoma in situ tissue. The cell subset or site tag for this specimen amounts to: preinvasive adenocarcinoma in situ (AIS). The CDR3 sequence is CASTHRSVGDEAFF. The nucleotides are TGTGCCAGTACCCATCGGAGCGTAGGGGATGAAGCTTTCTTT.